A single sample is the source of the 9 T cell receptor beta chains below, sequenced in a study of early T cells in non-severe SARS-CoV-2 infection. TCRdb redid the calling of the 5' RACE reads with MiXCR, one entry per CDR3 protein. This sample has 35,000 or so distinct CDR3 sequences, with about 4.7% found just once. The sample comprised whole blood. All receptors come from an adult who was a healthcare worker with PCR-confirmed SARS-CoV-2 infection or an uninfected control (not recorded which).

The sample holds a few counts of this clonotype. This CDR3 reads CASSLDGGTYGYTF. CDR3 bases: TGTGCCAGCAGCTTAGACGGGGGCACCTATGGCTACACCTTC. The V and J genes are TRBV7-2 and TRBJ1-2; D may be TRBD1 (6 bases). This CDR3 comprises 14 residues. Per germline, CDR1 SGHTA and CDR2 FQGNSA. Trimming removed 1 base at V and 4 bases at J, with 10 bases between. Drawing the rest from reference TRBV7-2 and TRBJ1-2, the complete variable domain is GAGVSQSPSNKVTEKGKDVELRCDPISGHTALYWYRQSLGQGLEFLIYFQGNSAPDKSGLPSDRFSAERTGGSVSTLTIQRTQQEDSAVYLCASSLDGGTYGYTFGSGTRLTVV.

This clonotype was seen repeatedly, ten times or more. This chain uses TRBV6-2 or TRBV6-3 with TRBJ2-7; D is possibly TRBD1 (6 bases). This CDR3 comprises 14 residues. Germline V gene sequence: CDR1 MNHEY, CDR2 SVGEGT. The V end lost 6 bases, the J end lost 2 bases, and 14 bases lay between the germline ends. In DNA, the CDR3 is TGTGCCAGCAGCCTTGTGGACAGTACCTACGAGCAGTACTTC. Translated: CASSLVDSTYEQYF.

The chain uses TRBV28 and TRBJ2-7, with D uncertain. Germline CDR1 reads MDHEN; CDR2 reads SYDVKM. The length of the CDR3 is 13 residues. Trimming cost V 5 bases and J 2 bases, with 10 bases left between them. The CDR3 region is CASSATVPYEQYF. DNA for the CDR3: TGTGCCAGCAGTGCCACTGTCCCCTACGAGCAGTACTTC.

This clonotype was seen many times. The chain combines TRBV25-1 with TRBJ2-4; possibly TRBD1 for D (5 bases). CDR3 length: 14 residues. Germline assignment: CDR1 MGHDK and CDR2 SYGVNS. Between the trimmed V and J ends, which lost 3 bases and 2 bases, there was a span of 8 bases. The CDR3 protein is CASSDSGTKNIQYF. The CDR3 nucleotides read TGTGCCAGCAGTGACTCAGGGACCAAAAACATTCAGTACTTC.

This clonotype was seen many times. V is TRBV5-1 and J is TRBJ1-2; 8 positions match TRBD1. From germline, CDR1 is SGHRS and CDR2 YFSETQ. The V segment lost 2 bases and the J segment 4 bases; nucleotides outside the gene matches: 7. The CDR3 totals 15 residues. CDR3 sequence reads: CASSFTGGQGYGYTF. In DNA form, the CDR3 reads TGCGCCAGCAGCTTCACAGGGGGACAAGGCTATGGCTACACCTTC.

This clonotype appeared many times. The rearrangement joins TRBV6-2 or TRBV6-3 to TRBJ1-1; tentatively, D is TRBD1 (5 bases). The CDR3 consists of 14 residues. Germline CDR1 and CDR2: MNHEY and SVGEGT. V shed 4 bases and J shed 5 bases, with 14 bases lying between them. DNA of the CDR3: TGTGCCAGCAGTTGGGCCCGGGGGGATACTGAAGCTTTCTTT. This sequence encodes CASSWARGDTEAFF.

This clonotype was detected many times. This chain connects TRBV29-1 to TRBJ1-1; D call uncertain. V lost 2 bases, J lost 4 bases, and 14 bases lay in between. Per germline, CDR1 SQVTM and CDR2 ANQGSEA. The CDR3 is made up of 14 amino acids. DNA of the CDR3: TGCAGCGTTGAATTTCCAGGTGGCGGCACTGAAGCTTTCTTT. Residues: CSVEFPGGGTEAFF.

V is TRBV6-2 or TRBV6-3 and J is TRBJ2-7; D is unclear. The CDR3 contains 11 residues. The V end was cut by 5 bases, the J end by 4 bases, with 6 bases between. Looked up from germline, CDR1 is MNHEY and CDR2 is SVGEGT. As DNA, the CDR3 is TGTGCCAGCAGTCCCCTATACGAGCAGTACTTC. This codes for CASSPLYEQYF.

The chain joins TRBV29-1 to TRBJ2-6; D ambiguous. V shed 6 bases and J shed 0 bases, with 9 bases lying between them. The CDR3 length is 14 residues. The germline V gene has CDR1 SQVTM and CDR2 ANQGSEA. The CDR3 DNA reads TGCAGCGTAATGGACGTCTCTGGGGCCAACGTCCTGACTTTC. It translates to CSVMDVSGANVLTF. The whole variable domain, filled in from reference TRBV29-1 and TRBJ2-6, reads SAVISQKPSRDICQRGTSLTIQCQVDSQVTMMFWYRQQPGQSLTLIATANQGSEATYESGFVIDKFPISRPNLTFSTLTVSNMSPEDSSIYLCSVMDVSGANVLTFGAGSRLTVL.